This T cell receptor (beta chain) was documented in a study of cytomegalovirus exposure and HLA in healthy donors. Study results and limitations: In a later analysis, DRB1 alleles had the most associated TCRs; HLA-C alleles the fewest. In an earlier analysis, in several hundred donors, most V segments appeared productive either ~87% or ~30% of the time. For most subjects, TCR beta sequences were reported to predict HLA-A and HLA-B alleles with accuracy. Per published reports, the classifier diagnosed cytomegalovirus status with high specificity and sensitivity.

PCR involved 60 Vbeta and 13 Jbeta primers. The method was immunoSEQ multiplex PCR; TCRdb's version includes in-frame clones alone and lacks a portion of them. The sample shows 160,000 or so clones, roughly 85% of them seen only once. The length of the CDR3 is 13 residues. CDR1 MDHEN and CDR2 SYDVKM come from the germline V gene. The V and J ends lost 8 bases and 14 bases, in that order; junction bases with no gene match: 14. On this clone: The antigen is undetermined.

This chain links TRBV28 with TRBJ1-5; the match to TRBD1 covers 8 bases. The sequence came from a man aged 35-49 years in good health and CMV-seronegative. Material for sequencing was PBMCs. CDR3 nucleotide sequence: TGTGCCAGCGGACGGACAGGGAGGGATGGCAAGCATTTT. It codes for CASGRTGRDGKHF.